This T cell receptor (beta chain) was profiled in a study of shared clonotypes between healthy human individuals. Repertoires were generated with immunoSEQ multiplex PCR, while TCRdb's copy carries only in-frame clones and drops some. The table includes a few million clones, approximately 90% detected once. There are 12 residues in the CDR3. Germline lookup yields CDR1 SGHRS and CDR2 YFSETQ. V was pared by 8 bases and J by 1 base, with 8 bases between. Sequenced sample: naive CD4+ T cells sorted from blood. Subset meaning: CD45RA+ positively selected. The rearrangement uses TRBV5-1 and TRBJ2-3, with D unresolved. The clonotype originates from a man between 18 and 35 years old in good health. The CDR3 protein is CASGGGTDTQYF. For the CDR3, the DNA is TGCGCCAGTGGCGGTGGCACAGATACGCAGTATTTT.